This paragraph reports one T cell receptor beta chain. Germline loops: CDR1 MDHEN, CDR2 SYDVKM. V gave up 10 bases and J gave up 1 base, with 16 bases separating them. This CDR3 contains 14 residues. These data originate in a study of T cell changes during pregnancy in multiple sclerosis. The method was immunoSEQ multiplex PCR; TCRdb's version includes in-frame clones alone and lacks a portion of them. This table has about 36,000 clones, 91% appearing once. The starting material was CD4+ T cells from peripheral blood mononuclear cells, obtained in the second trimester of pregnancy. The genes are TRBV28 and TRBJ1-1; possibly TRBD1 for D (5 bases). This receptor was obtained from a female donor in good health, enrolled as a control in a pregnancy study. In nucleotides, the CDR3 is TGTGCCACCTATTCCCCCAGGGAGAACACTGAAGCTTTCTTT. As protein: CATYSPRENTEAFF.